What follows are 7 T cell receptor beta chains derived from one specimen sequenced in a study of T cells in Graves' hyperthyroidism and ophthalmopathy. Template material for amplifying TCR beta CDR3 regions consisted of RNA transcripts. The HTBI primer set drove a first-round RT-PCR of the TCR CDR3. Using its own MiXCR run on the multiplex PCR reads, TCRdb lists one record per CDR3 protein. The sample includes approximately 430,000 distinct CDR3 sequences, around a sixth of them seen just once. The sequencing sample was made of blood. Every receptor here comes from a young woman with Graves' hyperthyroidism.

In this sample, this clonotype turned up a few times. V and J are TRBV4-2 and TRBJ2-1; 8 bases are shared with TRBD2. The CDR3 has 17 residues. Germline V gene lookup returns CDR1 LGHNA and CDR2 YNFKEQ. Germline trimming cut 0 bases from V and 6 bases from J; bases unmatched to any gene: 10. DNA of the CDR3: TGTGCCAGCAGCCAAGATCGGAGCGGGAGCGTCCTCAATGAGCAGTTCTTC. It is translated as CASSQDRSGSVLNEQFF.

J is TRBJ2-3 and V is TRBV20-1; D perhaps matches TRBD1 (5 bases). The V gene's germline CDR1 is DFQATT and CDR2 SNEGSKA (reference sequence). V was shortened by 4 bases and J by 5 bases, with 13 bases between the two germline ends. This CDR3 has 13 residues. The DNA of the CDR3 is TGCAGTGCTATCCAGGGTTTTGGAGATACGCAGTATTTT. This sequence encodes CSAIQGFGDTQYF.

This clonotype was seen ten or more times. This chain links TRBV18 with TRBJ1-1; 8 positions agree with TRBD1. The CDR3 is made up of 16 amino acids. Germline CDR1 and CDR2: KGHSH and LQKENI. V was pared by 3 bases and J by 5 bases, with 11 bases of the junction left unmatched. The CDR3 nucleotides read TGTGCCAGCTCACCCTTAGGACAGGGTACGGGAACTGAAGCTTTCTTT. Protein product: CASSPLGQGTGTEAFF.

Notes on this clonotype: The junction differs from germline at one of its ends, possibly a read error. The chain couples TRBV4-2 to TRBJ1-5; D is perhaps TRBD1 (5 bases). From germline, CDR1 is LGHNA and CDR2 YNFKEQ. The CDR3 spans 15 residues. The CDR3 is CVSSPARGGRQPQHF. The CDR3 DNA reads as TGTGTCAGCAGCCCTGCAAGGGGAGGGCGGCAGCCCCAGCATTTT.

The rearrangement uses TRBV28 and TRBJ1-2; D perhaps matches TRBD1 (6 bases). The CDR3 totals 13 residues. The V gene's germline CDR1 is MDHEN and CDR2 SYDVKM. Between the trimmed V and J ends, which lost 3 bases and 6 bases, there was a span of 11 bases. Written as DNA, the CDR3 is TGTGCCAGCAGTTTTAAACAGGGAGATGGCTACACCTTC. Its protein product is CASSFKQGDGYTF.

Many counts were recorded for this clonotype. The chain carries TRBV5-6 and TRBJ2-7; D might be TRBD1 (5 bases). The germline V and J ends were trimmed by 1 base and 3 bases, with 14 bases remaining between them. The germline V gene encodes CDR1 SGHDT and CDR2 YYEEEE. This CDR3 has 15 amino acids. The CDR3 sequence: CASSLLGPAVYEQYF. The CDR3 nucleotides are TGTGCCAGCAGCTTGCTGGGGCCAGCCGTCTACGAGCAGTACTTC. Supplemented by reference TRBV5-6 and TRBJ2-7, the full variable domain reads DAGVTQSPTHLIKTRGQQVTLRCSPKSGHDTVSWYQQALGQGPQFIFQYYEEEERQRGNFPDRFSGHQFPNYSSELNVNALLLGDSALYLCASSLLGPAVYEQYFGPGTRLTVT.

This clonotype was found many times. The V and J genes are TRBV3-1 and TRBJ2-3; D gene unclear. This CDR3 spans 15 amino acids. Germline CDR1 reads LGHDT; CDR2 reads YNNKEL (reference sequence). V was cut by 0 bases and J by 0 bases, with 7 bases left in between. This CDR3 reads CASSQDQASTDTQYF. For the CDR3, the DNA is TGTGCCAGCAGCCAAGATCAGGCAAGCACAGATACGCAGTATTTT.